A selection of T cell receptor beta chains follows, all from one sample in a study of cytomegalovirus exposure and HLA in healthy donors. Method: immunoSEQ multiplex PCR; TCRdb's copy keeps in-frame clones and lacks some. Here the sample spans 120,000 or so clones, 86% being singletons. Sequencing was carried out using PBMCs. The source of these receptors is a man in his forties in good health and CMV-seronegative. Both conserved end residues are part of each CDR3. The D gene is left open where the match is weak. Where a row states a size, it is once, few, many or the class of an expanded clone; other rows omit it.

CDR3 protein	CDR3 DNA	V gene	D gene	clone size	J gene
CASSQWGQTNTEAFF	TGTGCCAGCAGCCAATGGGGACAGACGAACACTGAAGCTTTCTTT	TRBV14	TRBD1	-	TRBJ1-1
CASNRQGFYNEQFF	TGTGCCAGCAACCGACAGGGCTTCTACAATGAGCAGTTCTTC	TRBV6-5	TRBD1	-	TRBJ2-1
CASSLGVYNSPLHF	TGTGCCAGCAGCTTGGGAGTTTATAATTCACCCCTCCACTTT	TRBV5-4	-	-	TRBJ1-6
CASRPQGIGEKLFF	TGTGCCAGCAGGCCACAGGGAATAGGGGAAAAACTGTTTTTT	TRBV6-5	-	-	TRBJ1-4
CASSLGTGKETQYF	TGCGCCAGCAGCTTGGGGACAGGGAAGGAGACCCAGTACTTC	TRBV5-1	TRBD1	-	TRBJ2-5
CASSYSSGVGSPLHF	TGTGCCAGCAGTTACTCTTCAGGGGTCGGTTCACCCCTCCACTTT	TRBV6-5	-	-	TRBJ1-6
CASSLDLRAGEAFF	TGTGCCAGCAGCTTAGATTTGAGGGCCGGTGAAGCTTTCTTT	TRBV7-2	-	-	TRBJ1-1
CASSLGAGGRTEAFF	TGTGCCAGCAGCTTAGGTGCAGGGGGCAGGACTGAAGCTTTCTTT	TRBV11-1	TRBD1	-	TRBJ1-1
CASRPGRGASPLHF	TGTGCCAGCAGACCGGGACGCGGGGCTTCACCCCTCCACTTT	TRBV28	-	once	TRBJ1-6
CASSPTGGNEKLFF	TGTGCCAGCAGTCCTACAGGGGGCAATGAAAAACTGTTTTTT	TRBV7-3	TRBD1	-	TRBJ1-4
CASSPTGTGYNSPLHF	TGTGCCAGCTCACCCACCGGGACAGGGTATAATTCACCCCTCCACTTT	TRBV18	TRBD1	-	TRBJ1-6
CASSLVSVQAVSYNEQFF	TGTGCCAGCAGCTTGGTTTCGGTTCAGGCCGTCTCCTACAATGAGCAGTTCTTC	TRBV5-5	-	-	TRBJ2-1